These 30 T cell receptor beta chains were sequenced from one sample in a study of radiotherapy plus CTLA-4 blockade in lung cancer. Libraries were prepared by immunoSEQ multiplex PCR; TCRdb keeps only in-frame clonotypes and omits some of them. The sample has more than 75,000 clones, about three quarters seen once; the top ten hold around 15%. The source was peripheral blood, collected from a patient treated with radiotherapy plus ipilimumab. These receptors came from a human donor with non-small cell lung cancer that progressed on radiotherapy plus ipilimumab.

The chain is built from TRBV18 and TRBJ1-1, with D possibly matching TRBD1 (6 bases). Trimming cost V 0 bases and J 1 base, with 15 bases left between them. Per the germline V gene, CDR1 is KGHSH and CDR2 is LQKENI. This CDR3 has 17 residues. The CDR3 DNA is TGTGCCAGCTCACCACCCCCAGGGGCCGAAGGGAACACTGAAGCTTTCTTT. Residues: CASSPPPGAEGNTEAFF.

This chain connects TRBV7-8 to TRBJ2-1; 14 bases map to TRBD2. The CDR3 sequence is 19 residues long. Germline V gene lookup returns CDR1 SGHVS and CDR2 FQNEAQ. J was trimmed by 6 bases and V by 3 bases; bases with no gene match: 13. The CDR3 is CASSLGPGLAGAGLNEQFF. CDR3 sequence (DNA): TGTGCCAGCAGCTTGGGCCCGGGACTAGCGGGAGCGGGACTCAATGAGCAGTTCTTC. The full variable domain, in which reference TRBV7-8 and TRBJ2-1 provide the parts outside the CDR3, is GAGVSQSPRYKVAKRGQDVALRCDPISGHVSLFWYQQALGQGPEFLTYFQNEAQLDKSGLPSDRFFAERPEGSVSTLKIQRTQQEDSAVYLCASSLGPGLAGAGLNEQFFGPGTRLTVL.

The chain carries TRBV11-2 and TRBJ2-1, with 8 bases identical to TRBD2. J lost 3 bases, V lost 3 bases, and 1 base had no gene match. Germline V gene data show CDR1 as SGHAT and CDR2 as FQNNGV. The CDR3 extends over 14 amino acids. The CDR3 here is CASSLSGGYNEQFF. The CDR3 bases are TGTGCCAGCAGCTTGAGCGGGGGCTACAATGAGCAGTTCTTC. Together with reference TRBV11-2 and TRBJ2-1, the CDR3 gives the full variable domain: EAGVAQSPRYKIIEKRQSVAFWCNPISGHATLYWYQQILGQGPKLLIQFQNNGVVDDSQLPKDRFSAERLKGVDSTLKIQPAKLEDSAVYLCASSLSGGYNEQFFGPGTRLTVL.

This clone appeared a few times. This chain connects TRBV7-9 to TRBJ2-1; perhaps TRBD1 as D (6 bases). V was cut by 3 bases and J by 9 bases, with 9 bases left in between. The germline V gene encodes CDR1 SEHNR and CDR2 FQNEAQ (reference sequence). The CDR3 covers 12 residues. Here the CDR3 reads CASSFGGGEQFF. As DNA, the CDR3 is TGTGCCAGCAGCTTTGGGGGCGGTGAGCAGTTCTTC.

This rearrangement joins TRBV4-1 to TRBJ2-3, with 9 nucleotides matching TRBD2. Germline V gene lookup returns CDR1 MGHRA and CDR2 YSYEKL. The CDR3 has 16 amino acids. The trim removed 0 bases at V and 3 bases at J, leaving 4 bases unmatched. This CDR3 is CASSQDRSGRTDTQYF. DNA for the CDR3: TGCGCCAGCAGCCAAGATCGGAGCGGGAGGACAGATACGCAGTATTTT.

Only a few counts were recorded for this clone. The gene calls are TRBV10-3 and TRBJ2-7; 8 bases are a match to TRBD1. J was trimmed by 6 bases and V by 1 base; bases with no gene match: 5. The germline gives CDR1 ENHRY, CDR2 SYGVKD. The length of the CDR3 is 14 residues. CDR3 protein: CAISELDRDSEQYF. CDR3 bases: TGTGCCATCAGTGAGTTGGACAGGGATAGCGAGCAGTACTTC.

The chain carries TRBV27 and TRBJ1-1; D remains unclear. Germline assignment: CDR1 MNHEY and CDR2 SMNVEV (reference sequence). CDR3 length: 15 residues. The V end lost 5 bases, the J end lost 0 bases, and 13 bases lay between the germline ends. CDR3 region: CASSTRELMNTEAFF. CDR3 coding DNA: TGTGCCAGCAGTACCCGGGAGCTAATGAACACTGAAGCTTTCTTT.

The V gene is TRBV28, the J gene TRBJ2-3; TRBD1 agrees at 12 bases. The CDR3 sequence is 18 residues long. CDR1 is MDHEN, CDR2 SYDVKM, per germline. Losses at the gene ends were 1 base for V and 5 bases for J; bases not matched to a gene: 10. CDR3 sequence (DNA): TGTGCCAGCAGTTTATCTTTAGGGACAGGGGGCGCGGGAGATACGCAGTATTTT. Translated: CASSLSLGTGGAGDTQYF.

The gene calls are TRBV4-1 and TRBJ2-7, with 10 positions matching TRBD1. The J segment lost 6 bases and the V segment lost 0 bases, leaving 8 bases of the junction unmatched. The CDR3 runs 16 residues. The germline CDR1 and CDR2 sequences are MGHRA and YSYEKL. CDR3 in DNA: TGCGCCAGCAGCCAAGATCCCGGGACAGGGGAGGGCGAGCAGTACTTC. Translated: CASSQDPGTGEGEQYF.

The rearrangement uses TRBV19 and TRBJ1-2; 9 nucleotides align to TRBD1. Germline V lookup: CDR1 LNHDA, CDR2 SQIVND (reference sequence). V lost 8 bases to trimming and J lost 6 bases; unmatched junction nucleotides: 10. CDR3 length equals 14 residues. The CDR3 reads CASLPGTGYDGYTF. The CDR3, as DNA: TGTGCCAGTCTCCCCGGGACAGGGTATGATGGCTACACCTTC.

The CDR3: CASSSRVASYEQYF. The CDR3 DNA is TGTGCCAGCAGTTCGCGGGTCGCATCCTACGAGCAGTACTTC. The chain has TRBV2 and TRBJ2-7, with a tentative D call TRBD2 (5 bases). Germline V gene lookup returns CDR1 SNHLY and CDR2 FYNNEI. V lost 5 bases, J lost 1 base, and 12 bases lay in between. This CDR3 has 14 amino acids.

The V gene is TRBV27, the J gene TRBJ2-1, with TRBD1 identical over 10 bases. This CDR3 is built from 14 residues. After removal of 10 bases from V and 7 bases from J, the junction contained 10 bases not matched to a gene. Germline-derived CDR1 and CDR2 are MNHEY and SMNVEV (reference sequence). The CDR3 reads CATSRWTGGNEQFF. CDR3 DNA: TGTGCCACTTCCCGATGGACAGGGGGGAATGAGCAGTTCTTC.

The chain uses TRBV6-6 and TRBJ2-7; weak D call: TRBD1 (5 bases). The V end was cut by 5 bases, the J end by 0 bases, with 8 bases between. There are 13 residues in the CDR3. Germline loops: CDR1 MNHNY, CDR2 SVGAGI (reference sequence). CDR3 sequence reads: CASSRQGSYEQYF. DNA of the CDR3: TGTGCCAGCAGTAGGCAGGGCTCCTACGAGCAGTACTTC.

This clone was counted a few times. The chain combines TRBV7-8 with TRBJ2-3, with 7 bases fitting TRBD1. The CDR3 sequence is 17 residues long. J was trimmed by 0 bases and V by 5 bases; bases with no gene match: 11. Germline CDR1 SGHVS, CDR2 FQNEAQ. The CDR3 sequence: CASSLPPTGASTDTQYF. In nucleotides, the CDR3 is TGTGCCAGCAGCCTCCCCCCTACAGGGGCGAGCACAGATACGCAGTATTTT.

The rearrangement links TRBV7-9 to TRBJ1-1, with no clear D. The CDR3 runs to 13 residues. CDR1 and CDR2 from the germline V gene are SEHNR and FQNEAQ (reference sequence). Trimming cost V 5 bases and J 2 bases, with 9 bases left between them. The chain's CDR3 is CASSREPNTEAFF. The CDR3 DNA is TGTGCCAGCAGCCGGGAACCCAACACTGAAGCTTTCTTT.

The chain uses TRBV28 and TRBJ1-6; D is perhaps TRBD1 (6 bases). The CDR3 has 13 residues. The V and J ends lost 6 bases and 9 bases respectively, with 12 bases between them. Germline CDR1 is MDHEN and CDR2 is SYDVKM. For the CDR3, the DNA is TGTGCCAGCAGACGCGCCAGGGGTTCACCCCTCCACTTT. Translated, it gives CASRRARGSPLHF. The full variable domain, with the rest looked up from reference TRBV28 and TRBJ1-6, is DVKVTQSSRYLVKRTGEKVFLECVQDMDHENMFWYRQDPGLGLRLIYFSYDVKMKEKGDIPEGYSVSREKKERFSLILESASTNQTSMYLCASRRARGSPLHFGNGTRLTVT.

The V call is TRBV7-2, the J call TRBJ1-5; a weak D match, TRBD1 (5 bases). This CDR3 is 13 amino acids long. Germline V lookup: CDR1 SGHTA, CDR2 FQGNSA. The germline V and J ends were trimmed by 6 bases and 3 bases, with 9 bases remaining between them. The CDR3 coding sequence is TGTGCCAGCAGTTGGGACGTCAATCAGCCCCAGCATTTT. Its protein is CASSWDVNQPQHF.

A single count supports this clone. The V call is TRBV28, the J call TRBJ2-1, with D possibly being TRBD1 or TRBD2 (5 bases each). This CDR3 comprises 16 residues. Looked up from germline, CDR1 is MDHEN and CDR2 is SYDVKM. Trimming removed 5 bases from V and 3 bases from J, with 17 bases in between. This chain's CDR3 is CASSPPSGTGYNEQFF. The CDR3 coding sequence is TGTGCCAGCAGTCCCCCCAGCGGCACAGGCTACAATGAGCAGTTCTTC.

The sample holds one count of this clone. The V gene is TRBV6-5, the J gene TRBJ1-1, with a tentative D call TRBD1 (5 bases). The CDR3 is made up of 14 amino acids. Trimming removed 3 bases from V and 4 bases from J, with 12 bases in between. Germline V CDR1 and CDR2: MNHEY, SVGAGI. The CDR3 spells CASSYNEGSTEAFF. The CDR3 DNA reads as TGTGCCAGCAGTTATAACGAGGGGAGCACTGAAGCTTTCTTT.

This chain uses TRBV29-1 with TRBJ2-7; 9 bases align to TRBD2. Germline CDR1 and CDR2: SQVTM and ANQGSEA. The V gene end was trimmed by 5 bases and the J gene end by 5 bases; junction bases not matched to a gene: 7. This CDR3 has 13 residues. The CDR3 bases are TGCAGCGTTAGGCGGGAGGGCCCGAACGAGCAGTACTTC. Its translation is CSVRREGPNEQYF.

This clone was detected once. This chain uses TRBV5-6 with TRBJ1-1; a possible D gene is TRBD1 (5 bases). This CDR3 is built from 15 residues. V was trimmed by 4 bases and J by 7 bases, leaving 20 bases between them. Germline V CDR1 and CDR2: SGHDT, YYEEEE. The CDR3 DNA sequence: TGTGCCAGCAGCCGCGGCGGGGCGTCCAGCGGTGAAGCTTTCTTT. Residues: CASSRGGASSGEAFF.

The V gene is TRBV11-2, the J gene TRBJ2-3; maybe TRBD1 (5 bases). The CDR3 totals 14 residues. V gave up 1 base and J gave up 0 bases, with 5 bases separating them. The germline V gene has CDR1 SGHAT and CDR2 FQNNGV. CDR3 DNA: TGTGCCAGCAGCTTAGGACAGAGCACAGATACGCAGTATTTT. The encoded protein is CASSLGQSTDTQYF. Full variable domain (outside the CDR3, taken from reference TRBV11-2 and TRBJ2-3): EAGVAQSPRYKIIEKRQSVAFWCNPISGHATLYWYQQILGQGPKLLIQFQNNGVVDDSQLPKDRFSAERLKGVDSTLKIQPAKLEDSAVYLCASSLGQSTDTQYFGPGTRLTVL.

In this sample, this clone turned up a few times. The rearrangement uses TRBV6-1 and TRBJ2-1, with TRBD2 identical over 8 bases. The V gene end was trimmed by 8 bases and the J gene end by 3 bases; junction bases not matched to a gene: 9. The CDR3 is 15 residues long. CDR1 MNHNS and CDR2 SASEGT come from the germline V gene. The CDR3 here is CASAASGSVYNEQFF. Here the CDR3 DNA reads TGTGCCAGCGCCGCCAGCGGGAGTGTCTACAATGAGCAGTTCTTC.

This clone has more than one count but fewer than ten. The CDR3 DNA reads as TGTGCCAGCAGTTACTCGGCAGGGGACAATCAGCCCCAGCATTTT. This gives the protein CASSYSAGDNQPQHF. V and J are TRBV6-5 and TRBJ1-5; a weak D match, TRBD1 (6 bases). Germline CDR1 is MNHEY and CDR2 is SVGAGI. V was clipped by 0 bases and J by 3 bases, with 9 bases between them. The CDR3 is 15 residues long.

CDR3 bases: TGTGCCAGCAGCTTAGCCAGGACAGATACGCAGTATTTT. It yields the protein CASSLARTDTQYF. The J gene is TRBJ2-3, the V gene TRBV7-2; D call uncertain. The V gene's germline CDR1 is SGHTA and CDR2 FQGNSA. This CDR3 comprises 13 residues. The ends were cut back, 0 bases at V and 3 bases at J, with 4 bases in the middle.

The CDR3 nucleotides read TGCGCCAGCAGCTTTAGCGGGGGGGCCTACAATGAGCAGTTCTTC. Its translation: CASSFSGGAYNEQFF. The J gene is TRBJ2-1, the V gene TRBV5-1; 11 nucleotides agree with TRBD2. V lost 2 bases and J lost 2; bases outside the gene matches: 0. Germline CDR1 is SGHRS and CDR2 is YFSETQ. The CDR3 loop spans 15 amino acids.

The rearrangement uses TRBV6-5 and TRBJ2-7; D may be TRBD2 (6 bases). V was clipped by 4 bases and J by 2 bases, with 12 bases between them. Per germline, CDR1 MNHEY and CDR2 SVGAGI. This CDR3 has 14 residues. CDR3 sequence (DNA): TGTGCCAGCAGTTCAAATCGCGGGGCCTACGAGCAGTACTTC. Translated, it gives CASSSNRGAYEQYF.

The V gene is TRBV7-2, the J gene TRBJ2-1; 8 bases map to TRBD2. Germline V gene data show CDR1 as SGHTA and CDR2 as FQGNSA. The CDR3 has 16 residues. V shed 5 bases and J 0 bases; nucleotides not matched to a gene: 6. The CDR3 reads CASSPGGGSSYNEQFF. In DNA form, the CDR3 reads TGTGCCAGCAGCCCCGGGGGGGGGAGCTCCTACAATGAGCAGTTCTTC.

In its sample, this clone was seen once. This chain links TRBV14 with TRBJ2-2, with TRBD1 as a possible D gene (6 bases). CDR1 SGHDN and CDR2 FVKESK come from the germline V gene. V lost 4 bases, J lost 1 base, and 10 bases lay in between. The CDR3 has 15 amino acids. CDR3 residues: CASSPGTKNTGELFF. CDR3 coding DNA: TGTGCCAGCAGCCCCGGGACAAAGAACACCGGGGAGCTGTTTTTT.

This chain joins TRBV2 and TRBJ1-5, with TRBD1 as a possible D gene (5 bases). The germline V gene has CDR1 SNHLY and CDR2 FYNNEI. Trimming pared 6 bases from V and 5 bases from J, leaving 14 bases between. The CDR3 runs to 14 residues. CDR3 region: CASRPGGGDQPQHF. The CDR3 DNA reads as TGTGCCAGCAGACCCGGGGGAGGAGATCAGCCCCAGCATTTT. Drawing the rest from reference TRBV2 and TRBJ1-5, the complete variable domain is EPEVTQTPSHQVTQMGQEVILRCVPISNHLYFYWYRQILGQKVEFLVSFYNNEISEKSEIFDDQFSVERPDGSNFTLKIRSTKLEDSAMYFCASRPGGGDQPQHFGDGTRLSIL.